These T cell receptor beta chains were read from a single sample in a study of blood T cell repertoires in COVID-19. Some clones are missing from TCRdb's copy, which holds only in-frame ones; the method was immunoSEQ multiplex PCR. This table has about 170,000 clones, 84% appearing once. The sample taken for sequencing was peripheral blood. Receptors originate from a woman in her 70s with COVID-19, enrolled during active disease. Both conserved end residues are part of each CDR3.

CDR3aa	len	v_gene
CASRQKKRLTPTQYF	15	TRBV23-1
CASSLKRDPDTQYF	14	TRBV6-6
CASSETFGTRAYEQYF	16	TRBV28
CASSLTSGGSYEQYF	15	TRBV6-5
CASSPGVVRGYTF	13	TRBV11-2
CASRPGGNTGELFF	14	TRBV6-6
CAISGQQNTEAFF	13	TRBV10-3
CASRRRGYTEAFF	13	TRBV27
CASRRTSGSKFRNEQFF	17	TRBV28
CASSDRQHQPQHF	13	TRBV2
CASSLPPGPQHF	12	TRBV28
CSGRGTSSEQYF	12	TRBV29-1
CASSTRQGEQTQYF	14	TRBV28
CASSLIQTRQNEQFF	15	TRBV18
CASSPKGRSDTQYF	14	TRBV18
CASSSGGAALDTQYF	15	TRBV28
CASSTRTGVNIQYF	14	TRBV19
CASSQGTRSENNEQFF	16	TRBV16
CASSERGGNEQFF	13	TRBV6-1
CSVGAGRETQYF	12	TRBV29-1
CAISDSLSAGRVETQYF	17	TRBV10-3
CASSQGIGGTGGYTF	15	TRBV25-1